This T cell receptor (beta chain) was sequenced in a study of cytomegalovirus exposure and HLA in healthy donors. The primer mix had 60 Vbeta and 13 Jbeta primers. Assay used: immunoSEQ multiplex PCR; TCRdb lists only in-frame clones, some missing. This sample has about 250,000 clones, with over 90% found just once. This TCR was recovered from a girl aged 2-10 years in good health and CMV-seronegative. The specimen was PBMCs.

The CDR3 region is CATSSELSVFLGELFF. The CDR3 DNA is TGTGCCACCAGCAGTGAACTCTCCGTTTTTTTGGGGGAGCTGTTTTTT. This sequence joins TRBV15 and TRBJ2-2; no reliable D call. Germline CDR1 LNHNV, CDR2 YYDKDF (reference sequence). The V end lost 3 bases, the J end lost 8 bases, and 19 bases lay between the germline ends. The CDR3 consists of 16 residues.